This T cell receptor (beta chain) was recorded in a study of immune characterization of retroperitoneal liposarcoma (dated by TCRdb to about 2019). The library came from PCR. The sequencing machine was a NextSeq 500. The public sequencing data were trimmed at Q25 with fastp and processed into clonotypes with MiXCR by TCRdb, which kept only in-frame beta chains. Every CDR3 protein is listed once, alongside the most common genes and DNA of its rows. The sample table contains around 10,000 distinct CDR3 sequences; only one count was recorded for roughly 20% of them. The ten largest clones take up about 9.8% of the sample. This clonotype was observed many times. Its antigen remains undetermined. Per-nucleotide qualities are absent, and no much larger clonotype sits a single base away. Spanning cysteine to phenylalanine, the CDR3 consists of 13 amino acids. Left in the record is the CDR3 DNA by itself, 39 bases read in frame from the first base. Deletion took 5 bases off V and 6 bases off J, with a span of 13 bases between the germline ends.

The chain links TRBV12-3 or TRBV12-4 with TRBJ2-5; TRBD1 is a possible D gene, resting on 6 matching bases. The specimen sequenced was blood. The origin of this receptor is a female donor with retroperitoneal liposarcoma. The CDR3 protein: CASSAQGKKTQYF. The DNA reads TGTGCCAGCAGTGCACAGGGTAAAAAGACCCAGTACTTC.